This entry features one T cell receptor (beta chain) sequence. The antigen it binds to is not known. Per-nucleotide qualities are absent, and no much larger clonotype sits a single base away. CDR1 LNHDA and CDR2 SQIVND were looked up in the germline V gene (reference sequence). From its cysteine to its phenylalanine, the CDR3 spans 13 amino acids. Solely the CDR3 DNA is kept, with 39 bases framed from the first base. V and J are truncated by 7 bases and 6 bases respectively, leaving an intervening sequence of 15 bases. These data come from a study of T cell responses to AZD1222 COVID-19 vaccine (dated by TCRdb to the early 2020s). A note on the overall study: AZD1222 recipients whose second dose came at about 4 weeks and those whose second dose came at about 12 weeks were combined into one group, since spike-specific TCR depth and breadth did not differ between the two schedules. A total of about 230 trial participants underwent TCR sequencing, of whom around 200 received two doses of AZD1222 and some 26 received two doses of the MenACWY control vaccine. Trial participants were enrolled by age into subgroups of 18-55, 56-69 and 70-plus years, and around 150, 28 and 57 TCR-sequenced participants, respectively, were included in these subgroups.

The CDR3 regions of human TCRbeta chains were subjected to immunosequencing. The paper's data handling went like this. Repertoire TCRs were checked for matches against a reference library of SARS-CoV-2-specific TCRs that had been generated using the MIRA antigen-specificity platform. Breadth was defined as the fraction of unique TCRs that were SARS-CoV-2-associated. Depth was defined as the fraction of total T cells that were SARS-CoV-2-associated. Each spike-specific TCR was assigned to its reactive spike region and to a CD4 or CD8 class using the MIRA data. Log10-transformed breadth and depth values were compared by one-way ANOVA with Sidak's multiple comparisons tests. In TCRdb, the immuneACCESS table is reduced to in-frame sequences with V and J assigned. These tables do not hold every clone; where another copy was compared, an unresolved V gene accounts for under half, and the others remain unexplained. D and trimming come from the DNA, and the V and J calls and clone size come from that table. This sample holds 100,000 to 150,000 clones; 85% to 90% were observed only once. Approximately 30% of the sample is taken by the ten largest.

Results and caveats for the whole study, not just this receptor: A significant rise in spike-specific TCR breadth and depth was observed after two AZD1222 doses relative to day 0 and relative to MenACWY recipients. Epitopes outside the regions mutated in the B.1.351 and B.1.1.7 variants were reportedly recognized by nearly half of the unique spike-specific TCRs. CD4 TCRs associated with the vaccine covered the entire spike protein, and the dominant responses were in regions 160-218 and 743-854. The 56-69-year group was small, and its depth increase did not reach significance, likely because of low power. Only a handful of AZD1222 recipients were SARS-CoV-2 seropositive at baseline, limiting conclusions about previously exposed vaccinees. Most participants were white British and females outnumbered males, and the authors suggested that clonal diversity may have been underestimated. No day 14 peak-response samples were available, so repertoires were characterized only after the peak T cell response.

The time point label, read with the paper, signifies: baseline before first vaccination. Vaccinee samples came from UK trials COV001 and COV002, including a single-blind randomized controlled phase 2/3 trial of AZD1222 (ChAdOx1 nCoV-19) in healthy adults. Trial participant PBMC samples were collected at day 0 and day 28 after the second dose for TCRbeta chain sequencing. This TCR derives from an adult in good health. The chain joins TRBV19 to TRBJ1-1, with TRBD1 perhaps the D gene, on 5 matching bases. This specimen consisted of peripheral blood, obtained on day 0 of AZD1222 vaccination. CDR3 sequence: CASTNIQGSEAFF. In nucleotide form, the sequence is TGTGCCAGTACCAATATCCAGGGTTCTGAAGCTTTCTTT.